This entry features one T cell receptor (beta chain) sequence. Its antigen remains unidentified. Donors had no recently reported acute infections or vaccinations and were HIV-negative. Genomic DNA for unsorted samples was obtained from 70 million to 100 million PBMCs. Assay: immunoSEQ multiplex PCR; the TCRdb copy retains only in-frame clones and omits some. This sample has 550,000 to 600,000 clones, with just over 75% found just once. The CDR3 spans 15 residues. Germline values: CDR1 MNHNS, CDR2 SASEGT. V dropped 8 bases and J dropped 3 bases, with 16 bases sitting between them. This entry belongs to a study of shared clonotypes between healthy human individuals. Study observations and caveats: Sampling covered nothing but blood. Tissue TCR repertoires likely differ from those found in blood.

Sequenced: PBMCs. The TCR originated in a woman aged 40 to 55 in good health. Some clones in this sample may be carry-over from other donors' samples. The gene calls are TRBV6-1 and TRBJ2-2, with D possibly matching TRBD2 (6 bases). The CDR3 protein is CASGDGSPDTGELFF. Here the CDR3 DNA reads TGTGCCAGCGGGGACGGGAGCCCGGACACCGGGGAGCTGTTTTTT.